The 10 T cell receptor beta chains in this list originate from one sample, sequenced in a study of blood T cell repertoires in COVID-19. Produced via immunoSEQ multiplex PCR; TCRdb's table is partial and in-frame only. The sample lists about 83,000 clones; roughly four fifths were seen once. Specimen: peripheral blood. The receptors here all came from a woman older than 75 with active or convalescent COVID-19.

The DNA of the CDR3 is TGTGCCAGCAGCGTAGCTCCAGGACAGTCCTACGAGCAGTACTTC. Translating gives CASSVAPGQSYEQYF. The rearrangement links TRBV9 to TRBJ2-7; D is perhaps TRBD1 (6 bases). CDR1 is SGDLS, CDR2 YYNGEE, per germline. V lost 0 bases and J 1 base, leaving 11 bases between the germline ends. This CDR3 has 15 amino acids.

This clone was observed a few times. The chain links TRBV19 to TRBJ2-5; the D gene is possibly TRBD2 (6 bases). Germline V lookup: CDR1 LNHDA, CDR2 SQIVND (reference sequence). The CDR3 covers 15 residues. Trimming cost V 3 bases and J 2 bases, with 13 bases left between them. The CDR3 loop is CASSMIWEEQETQYF. The CDR3, as DNA: TGTGCCAGTAGTATGATATGGGAGGAGCAAGAGACCCAGTACTTC.

This chain links TRBV23-1 with TRBJ1-2, with TRBD1 matching over 7 bases. TRBV23-1 is annotated as an ORF whose role is uncertain. The V segment lost 7 bases and the J segment 3 bases; nucleotides outside the gene matches: 11. The CDR3 runs to 15 residues. The CDR3 reads CASTPRGQPHYGYTF. The CDR3 nucleotides are TGCGCCAGCACGCCTAGGGGACAGCCACACTATGGCTACACCTTC.

Only a few counts were recorded for this clone. The chain employs TRBV9 and TRBJ2-7, with 7 bases that match TRBD2. V trimming: 0 bases; J trimming: 7 bases; junction bases outside the gene matches: 10. There are 15 residues in the CDR3. Germline lookup yields CDR1 SGDLS and CDR2 YYNGEE. The CDR3 protein is CASSVEGGGGGEQYF. In DNA form, the CDR3 reads TGTGCCAGCAGCGTAGAGGGCGGCGGGGGAGGTGAGCAGTACTTC.

The chain uses TRBV30 and TRBJ1-3, with D perhaps matching TRBD1 (5 bases). Germline CDR1 and CDR2: GTSNPN and SVGIG (reference sequence). The CDR3 spans 14 residues. The V end was cut by 3 bases, the J end by 0 bases, with 9 bases between. As DNA, the CDR3 is TGTGCCTGGAGAAGGGGTATCTCTGGAAACACCATATATTTT. Protein sequence: CAWRRGISGNTIYF. The full variable domain, with the rest looked up from reference TRBV30 and TRBJ1-3, is SQTIHQWPATLVQPVGSPLSLECTVEGTSNPNLYWYRQAAGRGLQLLFYSVGIGQISSEVPQNLSASRPQDRQFILSSKKLLLSDSGFYLCAWRRGISGNTIYFGEGSWLTVV.

This clone was seen only a few times. This sequence joins TRBV18 and TRBJ2-2; D perhaps matches TRBD1 (6 bases). Germline CDR1 KGHSH, CDR2 LQKENI. The CDR3 is made up of 16 amino acids. V was cut by 3 bases and J by 6 bases, with 17 bases left in between. CDR3 coding DNA: TGTGCCAGCTCACCGCTAGGGGGTACAGACTCCGGGGAGCTGTTTTTT. Translating it yields CASSPLGGTDSGELFF.

This chain links TRBV25-1 with TRBJ1-1, with a weak D call TRBD1 (6 bases). The germline V gene encodes CDR1 MGHDK and CDR2 SYGVNS. This CDR3 has 14 residues. Trimming cost V 2 bases and J 4 bases, with 11 bases left between them. The CDR3 DNA reads as TGTGCCAGCAGTGAAAACAGGGACGGCACTGAAGCTTTCTTT. It specifies CASSENRDGTEAFF.

The chain is built from TRBV4-1 and TRBJ2-6; 7 bases line up with TRBD2. Losses at the gene ends were 0 bases for V and 0 bases for J; bases not matched to a gene: 8. The CDR3 loop spans 19 amino acids. The germline gives CDR1 MGHRA, CDR2 YSYEKL. The DNA of the CDR3 is TGCGCCAGCAGCCAAGATGGGGAGGGTACCACCTCTGGGGCCAACGTCCTGACTTTC. Its protein is CASSQDGEGTTSGANVLTF.

J is TRBJ1-6 and V is TRBV30, with TRBD1 matching 7 bases. Germline-derived CDR1 and CDR2 are GTSNPN and SVGIG (reference sequence). J lost 5 bases, V lost 8 bases, and 6 bases had no gene match. The CDR3 totals 13 residues. The CDR3 coding sequence is TGTGCCACCCAGACAGGGAATAATTCACCCCTCCACTTT. As protein: CATQTGNNSPLHF.

The chain combines TRBV7-9 with TRBJ1-4, with D uncertain. Per the germline V gene, CDR1 is SEHNR and CDR2 is FQNEAQ (reference sequence). Trimming took 2 bases from V and 6 from J, leaving 4 bases between them. There are 12 residues in the CDR3. The CDR3 is CASSLIDEKLFF. For the CDR3, the DNA is TGTGCCAGCAGCTTAATAGATGAAAAACTGTTTTTT.